The rows below give T cell receptor beta chains drawn from one sample of a study of blood T cell repertoires in COVID-19. TCRdb's copy holds only in-frame clones and misses some; the assay was immunoSEQ multiplex PCR. This sample has roughly 240,000 clones, with roughly four fifths found just once. The specimen was PBMCs or T cells enriched from blood (not recorded which). These TCRs come from a woman between 40 and 50 years old who had been exposed to COVID-19. The CDR3 runs from the conserved cysteine through the conserved F or W. Fields, in order: CDR3 length, V gene, J gene, CDR3 protein.

14	TRBV28	TRBJ2-6	CASTPGSGANVLTF
13	TRBV29-1	TRBJ1-1	CSVGQGGNTEAFF
15	TRBV14	TRBJ1-3	CASSPFRGSGNTIYF
16	TRBV7-2	TRBJ2-2	CASSSPGGMYTGELFF
15	TRBV3-1/TRBV3-2	TRBJ1-3	CASSQDPAGLNTIYF
17	TRBV7-2	TRBJ2-1	CASSSSQLAGGAYEQFF
14	TRBV3-1/TRBV3-2	TRBJ1-1	CASSLDRQNTEAFF
17	TRBV7-9	TRBJ2-3	CASSLATTSGGAGTQYF
17	TRBV10-3	TRBJ2-2	CAINPRDRSANTGELFF
12	TRBV7-2	TRBJ1-2	CASSSTGRGYTF
16	TRBV6-1	TRBJ2-7	CASSEVGRGPRYEQYF
15	TRBV11-3	TRBJ2-3	CASSFGGAVIDTQYF
15	TRBV20-1	TRBJ1-2	CSASGPTGTGDGYTF
15	TRBV3-1/TRBV3-2	TRBJ2-3	CASSQGTSGTDTQYF
16	TRBV5-1	TRBJ1-6	CASSLGQVSYNSPLHF
15	TRBV3-1/TRBV3-2	TRBJ1-3	CASSPSQGSGNTIYF